The clone carrying this T cell receptor beta chain came up many times. This sample is part of a study of prognosis after radiotherapy for stage I lung cancer. Starting from genomic DNA, TCR beta CDR3 was amplified through two-round multiplex PCR. The first round of PCR was done with primers that matched each TRBV and TRBJ gene. From the multiplex PCR reads, TCRdb called clonotypes with MiXCR, one entry per CDR3 protein. The table records around 17,000 distinct CDR3 sequences, about 17% of them present only once. With 3 bases removed from V and 0 bases from J, the gap between germline ends came to 12 bases. The germline V gene has CDR1 LNHDA and CDR2 SQIVND (reference sequence). The CDR3 loop spans 16 amino acids.

The genes are TRBV19 and TRBJ1-3, with D unresolved. Sequenced here: PBMCs, sampled before or after stereotactic body radiation therapy (not recorded which). This receptor was obtained from a donor aged 50 or older with non-small cell lung cancer. The DNA for the CDR3 is TGTGCCAGTAGTATCTTAAACGTCGTCTCTGGAAACACCATATATTTT. It codes for CASSILNVVSGNTIYF.